The sequence of this TCR beta chain was determined in a study of T cell responses to AZD1222 COVID-19 vaccine. Regarding the study as a whole: In the spike-specific TCR repertoire, nearly half reportedly target unmutated variant regions. Clonal diversity was possibly underestimated, and the donors were mostly white British, with more females. Regions 160-218 and 743-854 held dominance among vaccine-associated CD4 TCRs, which spanned spike.

This clone appeared a single time. Its target is unknown. Data came from immunoSEQ multiplex PCR; TCRdb stores just in-frame clones and leaves some out. The profile shows 150,000 to 180,000 clones, 88% of them singletons. Trimming cost V 4 bases and J 7 bases, with 11 bases left between them. Per the germline V gene, CDR1 is KGHSH and CDR2 is LQKENI. The CDR3 length is 14 residues. The TCR comes from an adult in good health. This specimen was peripheral blood, taken on day 0 of AZD1222 vaccination. The chain joins TRBV18 to TRBJ1-6; D remains ambiguous. The CDR3 protein is CASSLYELNSPLHF. CDR3 nucleotides: TGTGCCAGCTCACTCTACGAGCTGAATTCACCCCTCCACTTT.